These 30 T cell receptor beta chains were sequenced from one sample in a study of response to subunit inactivated influenza vaccine (dated by TCRdb to 2017 to 2018). Library preparation employed RT-PCR. Sequencing was carried out with an Illumina HiSeq 2500. TCRdb reanalyzed the raw reads on its own, using fastp at Q25 for trimming and MiXCR for clone calling, and kept in-frame beta chains. Rows with a matching CDR3 protein are joined into one entry that keeps the most common DNA and genes. This sample comprises 600,000 to 850,000 distinct CDR3 sequences, roughly 15% of them detected only once. In total, the top ten clones hold less than 8.5% of the sample. The sample in question was PBMCs from blood, obtained 14 to 15 days before vaccination. Receptors were obtained from a man in his fifties or sixties who received an inactivated influenza vaccine. Donor details come from another sample of the same person, matched by shared clones.

This clonotype was observed a handful of times. The chain has TRBV7-3 and TRBJ2-5, with D perhaps being TRBD1 or TRBD2 (5 bases each). Germline CDR1 reads SGHTA; CDR2 reads FQGTGA. Between the trimmed V and J ends, which lost 4 bases and 6 bases, there was a span of 12 bases. CDR3 length: 13 amino acids. CDR3 loop: CASSSSWGKTQYF. CDR3 bases: TGTGCCAGCAGCTCCTCGTGGGGGAAGACCCAGTACTTC.

This clonotype was detected a few times. The chain employs TRBV20-1 and TRBJ2-1, with a possible D match to TRBD2 (6 bases). The V gene's germline CDR1 is DFQATT and CDR2 SNEGSKA (reference sequence). The CDR3 sequence is 16 residues long. V lost 3 bases to trimming and J lost 5 bases, with 20 bases between them. The CDR3 is CSASPGGAGGNNEQFF. In nucleotides, the CDR3 is TGCAGTGCTAGCCCTGGGGGAGCGGGCGGAAACAATGAGCAGTTCTTC.

As concerns this clonotype: The limits of the CDR3 on the DNA are not certain, so only TCRdb's listed CDR3 is given. The rearrangement joins TRBV12-2 to TRBJ2-2; the table's D call of TRBD2 was not tested on the DNA. TRBV12-2 has pseudogene status. The CDR3 spans 16 amino acids, including both terminal residues. The chain's CDR3 is CASRFELAGLPGSCFF.

The genes are TRBV10-3 and TRBJ2-1; D remains unclear. Germline V gene lookup returns CDR1 ENHRY and CDR2 SYGVKD. This CDR3 has 17 amino acids. V was cut by 5 bases and J by 0 bases, with 17 bases left in between. CDR3 nucleotides: TGTGCCATCAGTCCCAAACCACAGTGGAGCTCCTACAATGAGCAGTTCTTC. Encoded protein: CAISPKPQWSSYNEQFF.

J is TRBJ2-7 and V is TRBV29-1; D may be TRBD1 (6 bases). CDR1 is SQVTM, CDR2 ANQGSEA, per germline. The CDR3 extends over 14 amino acids. V was trimmed by 6 bases and J by 3 bases, leaving 18 bases between them. CDR3 loop: CSVKDPGHDYEQYF. The CDR3 nucleotides read TGCAGCGTGAAGGATCCGGGACACGACTACGAGCAGTACTTC.

This clonotype was recorded a few times. The rearrangement links TRBV7-9 to TRBJ2-2; 7 positions agree with TRBD2. There are 15 residues in the CDR3. The germline gives CDR1 SEHNR, CDR2 FQNEAQ (reference sequence). The V and J ends lost 5 bases and 4 bases, in that order; junction bases with no gene match: 7. CDR3 in amino acids: CASSPSGKVTGELFF. The CDR3 nucleotides read TGTGCCAGCAGCCCCAGCGGGAAAGTCACCGGGGAGCTGTTTTTT. The variable domain in full, completed from reference TRBV7-9 and TRBJ2-2, reads DTGVSQNPRHKITKRGQNVTFRCDPISEHNRLYWYRQTLGQGPEFLTYFQNEAQLEKSRLLSDRFSAERPKGSFSTLEIQRTEQGDSAMYLCASSPSGKVTGELFFGEGSRLTVL.

This clonotype was recorded a few times. V is TRBV6-5 and J is TRBJ2-5; no clear D gene. The CDR3 length is 12 residues. Germline V gene sequence: CDR1 MNHEY, CDR2 SVGAGI. The CDR3 sequence is CVPRGTQWTQYF. In DNA form, the CDR3 reads TGTGTCCCCCGTGGCACCCAGTGGACCCAGTACTTC.

The gene calls are TRBV5-1 and TRBJ2-1; D is unclear. V was cut by 7 bases and J by 4 bases, with 21 bases left in between. The CDR3 runs 16 residues. The germline CDR1 and CDR2 sequences are SGHRS and YFSETQ. In DNA form, the CDR3 reads TGCGCCAGCTGCGAATTCGCAGGATCTTCTTACAATGAGCAGTTCTTC. Residues: CASCEFAGSSYNEQFF.

This sequence joins TRBV5-1 and TRBJ2-5; D uncertain. Germline CDR1 and CDR2: SGHRS and YFSETQ. There are 14 residues in the CDR3. Trimming stripped 1 base from V and 1 base from J, with 8 bases between. The CDR3 is CASSLPASQETQYF. The CDR3 DNA follows: TGCGCCAGCAGCTTGCCAGCCTCCCAAGAGACCCAGTACTTC.

The gene calls are TRBV7-8 and TRBJ2-2, with 10 bases aligning to TRBD2. Germline values: CDR1 SGHVS, CDR2 FQNEAQ. The CDR3 has 17 residues. V shed 0 bases and J 6 bases; nucleotides not matched to a gene: 7. CDR3: CASSLARLAGASGELFF. The CDR3 DNA reads as TGTGCCAGCAGCTTAGCGAGGCTAGCGGGAGCGTCCGGGGAGCTGTTTTTT.

The chain carries TRBV7-9 and TRBJ2-3, with 7 bases lining up with TRBD2. The CDR3 runs 16 residues. Germline loops: CDR1 SEHNR, CDR2 FQNEAQ (reference sequence). Germline trimming cut 5 bases from V and 3 bases from J; bases unmatched to any gene: 11. The CDR3 DNA reads as TGTGCCAGCAGCACCGCTGGCGGGAGTTTTACAGATACGCAGTATTTT. Protein sequence: CASSTAGGSFTDTQYF. Combining the CDR3 with reference TRBV7-9 and TRBJ2-3 gives the whole variable domain DTGVSQNPRHKITKRGQNVTFRCDPISEHNRLYWYRQTLGQGPEFLTYFQNEAQLEKSRLLSDRFSAERPKGSFSTLEIQRTEQGDSAMYLCASSTAGGSFTDTQYFGPGTRLTVL.

This clonotype was seen repeatedly, ten times or more. The rearrangement joins TRBV4-1 to TRBJ2-1; D gene uncertain. The CDR3 runs 16 residues. Per germline, CDR1 MGHRA and CDR2 YSYEKL. The ends were cut back, 1 base at V and 7 bases at J, with 17 bases in the middle. The CDR3 region has the DNA TGCGCCAGCAGCCAAGGATTGGGTCTCCTCTCGAATGAGCAGTTCTTC. Translating gives CASSQGLGLLSNEQFF.

This clonotype was counted a few times. This chain uses TRBV7-9 with TRBJ2-3; D call uncertain. Trimming shortened V by 2 bases and J by 4 bases, and 10 bases separated the two germline ends. The CDR3 is 14 residues long. Germline V gene data show CDR1 as SEHNR and CDR2 as FQNEAQ (reference sequence). The CDR3 coding sequence is TGTGCCAGCAGCTTACTGCTAGGCCCAGATACGCAGTATTTT. Its translation: CASSLLLGPDTQYF.

At least ten counts were recorded for this clonotype. The V call is TRBV5-1, the J call TRBJ2-7, with TRBD1 as a possible D gene (6 bases). The CDR3 extends over 16 amino acids. Trimming pared 4 bases from V and 0 bases from J, leaving 17 bases between. Germline CDR1 reads SGHRS; CDR2 reads YFSETQ. The CDR3 sequence: CASSPGGHFFSYEQYF. The CDR3 coding sequence is TGCGCCAGCAGCCCTGGGGGACACTTTTTCTCCTACGAGCAGTACTTC.

Notes on this clonotype: A read error may produce the germline difference seen at one junction end. This chain joins TRBV5-6 and TRBJ2-4, with D uncertain. The CDR3 contains 15 residues. Germline assignment: CDR1 SGHDT and CDR2 YYEEEE. DNA of the CDR3: TGTGGCAGCAGCTTGGATTGGGGAGCCAAAAACATTCAGTACTTC. It yields the protein CGSSLDWGAKNIQYF.

In its sample, this clonotype was seen many times. This chain uses TRBV2 with TRBJ1-3; no firm D call. The CDR3 consists of 19 residues. V lost 9 bases to trimming and J lost 4 bases, with 31 bases between them. Per germline, CDR1 SNHLY and CDR2 FYNNEI. The CDR3 loop is CASNDGIIKRVANGNTIYF. CDR3 bases: TGTGCCAGTAACGACGGGATAATAAAAAGGGTGGCGAACGGAAACACCATATATTTT.

This sequence joins TRBV7-9 and TRBJ2-5, with 10 positions matching TRBD2. CDR3 length equals 15 residues. V was clipped by 3 bases and J by 5 bases; unmatched bases: 6. Germline-derived CDR1 and CDR2 are SEHNR and FQNEAQ (reference sequence). In nucleotides, the CDR3 is TGTGCCAGCAGCTTTGGAACTAGCGGGGTCGAGACCCAGTACTTC. Translating it yields CASSFGTSGVETQYF.

The chain has TRBV7-2 and TRBJ1-1; no clear D gene. The CDR3 has 11 residues. The V and J ends lost 5 bases and 9 bases respectively, with 10 bases between them. Germline assignment: CDR1 SGHTA and CDR2 FQGNSA. The CDR3 nucleotides read TGTGCCAGCAGCCCCCGTACTCAAGCTTTCTTT. This translates into CASSPRTQAFF.

J is TRBJ2-1 and V is TRBV7-2; 10 positions match TRBD2. From germline, CDR1 is SGHTA and CDR2 FQGNSA. The V and J ends lost 1 base and 6 bases, in that order; junction bases with no gene match: 3. The length of the CDR3 is 15 residues. The CDR3 DNA reads TGTGCCAGCAGCTTAGTCAGCGGGGGGGCCAATGAGCAGTTCTTC. Translation: CASSLVSGGANEQFF.

The J gene is TRBJ2-2, the V gene TRBV12-3 or TRBV12-4, with a weak D call TRBD1 (6 bases). The CDR3 contains 14 residues. Between the trimmed V and J ends, which lost 5 bases and 4 bases, there was a span of 11 bases. The CDR3 here is CASSPKGGTGELFF. The DNA of the CDR3 is TGTGCCAGCAGTCCCAAAGGGGGCACCGGGGAGCTGTTTTTT.

The CDR3 here is CASSLAGTGRDEQYF. The CDR3 region has the DNA TGTGCCAGCAGCTTAGCTGGGACAGGGAGGGACGAGCAGTACTTC. This rearrangement joins TRBV7-9 to TRBJ2-7, with 9 bases aligning to TRBD1. The junction had 5 bases not matched to a gene; V was cut back by 0 bases and J by 5 bases. Germline V gives CDR1 SEHNR, CDR2 FQNEAQ (reference sequence). The CDR3 runs 15 residues.

Only a few counts were recorded for this clonotype. The V and J genes are TRBV27 and TRBJ2-1; possibly TRBD1 for D (7 bases). Germline CDR1 and CDR2: MNHEY and SMNVEV (reference sequence). The CDR3 loop spans 14 amino acids. V shed 2 bases and J shed 8 bases, with 13 bases lying between them. The CDR3 coding sequence is TGTGCCAGCAGTTTAGAGCAGGGGGGACATGAGCAGTTCTTC. This gives the protein CASSLEQGGHEQFF.

By share, this clonotype counts as large. The V call is TRBV6-1, the J call TRBJ2-3; D is possibly TRBD2 (6 bases). CDR1 is MNHNS, CDR2 SASEGT, per germline. Trimming shortened V by 7 bases and J by 2 bases, and 13 bases separated the two germline ends. The CDR3 is 14 amino acids. This chain's CDR3 is CASMDRGLTDTQYF. CDR3 in DNA: TGTGCCAGCATGGACCGGGGACTCACAGATACGCAGTATTTT.

This clonotype was seen at least ten times. The chain has TRBV12-3 or TRBV12-4 and TRBJ1-5; D is undetermined. The length of the CDR3 is 14 residues. Trimming removed 1 base at V and 5 bases at J, with 9 bases between. The CDR3: CASSLESFHQPQHF. CDR3 DNA sequence: TGTGCCAGCAGTTTAGAAAGTTTCCATCAGCCCCAGCATTTT.

V usage is TRBV9 and J usage is TRBJ2-4; tentatively, D is TRBD1 (5 bases). The CDR3 extends over 15 amino acids. V was clipped by 0 bases and J by 7 bases, with 14 bases between them. Germline V CDR1 and CDR2: SGDLS, YYNGEE. CDR3 in amino acids: CASSVGAGMSNIQYF. The CDR3 DNA reads as TGTGCCAGCAGCGTAGGGGCAGGGATGTCGAACATTCAGTACTTC.

This clonotype has only a few counts. The chain is built from TRBV6-1 and TRBJ2-3; D possibly corresponds to TRBD1 (6 bases). The CDR3 totals 16 residues. The germline V gene has CDR1 MNHNS and CDR2 SASEGT. V was shortened by 0 bases and J by 7 bases, with 17 bases between the two germline ends. The CDR3 reads CASSEATAQGSNTQYF. For the CDR3, the DNA is TGTGCCAGCAGTGAAGCGACCGCCCAGGGGTCTAATACGCAGTATTTT.

This clonotype appeared many times. The junction shows a germline mismatch at one end, possibly a read error. The chain links TRBV13 to TRBJ2-6, with unresolved D. Germline V gives CDR1 PRHDT, CDR2 FYEKMQ (reference sequence). The length of the CDR3 is 15 residues. The DNA for the CDR3 is TGTGCCAGCAGCTCTTATGGCTCTCGGGCCAACGTCCTGACTTTC. It specifies CASSSYGSRANVLTF.

Only a few counts were recorded for this clonotype. The rearrangement uses TRBV20-1 and TRBJ2-1; 7 bases match TRBD2. This CDR3 is built from 15 residues. The ends lost 8 bases at V and 1 base at J; junction bases unmatched: 11. Germline assignment: CDR1 DFQATT and CDR2 SNEGSKA (reference sequence). This CDR3 reads CSPQGEGTSYNEQFF. The CDR3 region has the DNA TGCAGTCCCCAAGGGGAGGGGACGTCCTACAATGAGCAGTTCTTC.

The chain employs TRBV6-1 and TRBJ1-5, with D unclear. V gave up 1 base and J gave up 10 bases, with 14 bases separating them. CDR3 length: 14 amino acids. From germline, CDR1 is MNHNS and CDR2 SASEGT. CDR3 bases: TGTGCCAGCAGTGAAGTTTTCAGTTCAAGTCCCCAGCATTTT. It specifies CASSEVFSSSPQHF.

The rearrangement joins TRBV12-3 or TRBV12-4 to TRBJ1-2; 10 bases fit TRBD1. There are 14 residues in the CDR3. With V trimmed by 4 bases and J by 7 bases, 6 bases remained unmatched. DNA for the CDR3: TGTGCCAGCAGTTCCGGGACAGGGGCGGGTGGCTACACCTTC. Translated, it gives CASSSGTGAGGYTF.